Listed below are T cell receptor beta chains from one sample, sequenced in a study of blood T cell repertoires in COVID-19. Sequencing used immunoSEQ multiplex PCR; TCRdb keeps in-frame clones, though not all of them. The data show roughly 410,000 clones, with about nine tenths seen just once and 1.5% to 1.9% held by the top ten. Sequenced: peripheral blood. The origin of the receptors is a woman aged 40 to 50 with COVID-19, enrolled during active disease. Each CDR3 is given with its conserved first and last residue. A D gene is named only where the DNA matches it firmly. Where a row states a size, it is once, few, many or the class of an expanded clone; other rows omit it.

DNA: TGTGCCAGCAGTTACCCCATGTTCGGGACAAGGCTTTTT
CDR3: CASSYPMFGTRLF
V: TRBV6-2/TRBV6-3
J: TRBJ1-4
size: once
D: NA

DNA: TGTGCCAGCAGTTCGACAGGGTCTGGCTACACCTTC
CDR3: CASSSTGSGYTF
V: TRBV27
J: TRBJ1-2
size: once
D: TRBD1

DNA: TGTGCCAGCAGTCTTCAGGGGTTTTACACTGAAGCTTTCTTT
CDR3: CASSLQGFYTEAFF
V: TRBV27
J: TRBJ1-1
size: once
D: NA

DNA: TGTGCCATCAGTCCCACCCCTGACAGGGGGCCTTCAGAGACCCAGTACTTC
CDR3: CAISPTPDRGPSETQYF
V: TRBV10-3
J: TRBJ2-5
size: NA
D: TRBD1

DNA: TGTGCCAGCAGCTTAGGGCAGGGCGGCTATGGCTACACCTTC
CDR3: CASSLGQGGYGYTF
V: TRBV7-9
J: TRBJ1-2
size: NA
D: NA

DNA: TGTGCCAGCAGCCCGGGGGAGGGGAACGAAAAACTGTTTTTT
CDR3: CASSPGEGNEKLFF
V: TRBV11-1
J: TRBJ1-4
size: NA
D: NA

DNA: TGTGCCAGCAGTGAGACGGAGTCCTATGGCTACACCTTC
CDR3: CASSETESYGYTF
V: TRBV6-6
J: TRBJ1-2
size: NA
D: NA

DNA: TGTGCCAGCAGCAAGCAGGTGACAGTCTCCTACGAGCAGTACTTC
CDR3: CASSKQVTVSYEQYF
V: TRBV7-2
J: TRBJ2-7
size: NA
D: NA

DNA: TGCAGCGTTGCCGGGACAGTGGAGGAGAGGTTCTATGGCTACACCTTC
CDR3: CSVAGTVEERFYGYTF
V: TRBV29-1
J: TRBJ1-2
size: NA
D: TRBD1

DNA: TGTGCCAGCAGCCCACTCCCGGGACACCTATACTCTGGGGCCAACGTCCTGACTTTC
CDR3: CASSPLPGHLYSGANVLTF
V: TRBV14
J: TRBJ2-6
size: once
D: NA

DNA: TGTGCTAGTGGCCCCGGGACTACCCTCCAAGAGACCCAGTACTTC
CDR3: CASGPGTTLQETQYF
V: TRBV12-5
J: TRBJ2-5
size: NA
D: TRBD2

DNA: TGTGCCAGCAGCGTAGGGCTAGCAGCGAACACCGGGGAGCTGTTTTTT
CDR3: CASSVGLAANTGELFF
V: TRBV9
J: TRBJ2-2
size: NA
D: NA

DNA: TGCGCCAGCAGCTTTCAGGGTGATAATGAAAAACTGTTTTTT
CDR3: CASSFQGDNEKLFF
V: TRBV5-1
J: TRBJ1-4
size: NA
D: NA

DNA: TGTGCCAGCACCTCGACAGGGGGATTATATGGCTACACCTTC
CDR3: CASTSTGGLYGYTF
V: TRBV18
J: TRBJ1-2
size: few
D: TRBD1

DNA: TGTGCCAGCACTTTCGCGGCGGGGAACTATGGCTACACCTTC
CDR3: CASTFAAGNYGYTF
V: TRBV6-6
J: TRBJ1-2
size: NA
D: NA

DNA: TGTGCCAGCAGCCGTCGACAGGGAGAAGCTTTCTTT
CDR3: CASSRRQGEAFF
V: TRBV6-5
J: TRBJ1-1
size: NA
D: TRBD1

DNA: TGTGCCAGCAGTCCGCTAGCGCGCACTGAAGCTTTCTTT
CDR3: CASSPLARTEAFF
V: TRBV28
J: TRBJ1-1
size: NA
D: NA

DNA: TGTGCCAGCAGCCCGAGCGGGAGGGGTGAGCAGTTCTTC
CDR3: CASSPSGRGEQFF
V: TRBV28
J: TRBJ2-1
size: NA
D: TRBD2

DNA: TGTGCCAGCAGCCGACTAGCGGGAGAGGGGGAGACCCAGTACTTC
CDR3: CASSRLAGEGETQYF
V: TRBV7-3
J: TRBJ2-5
size: NA
D: TRBD2

DNA: TGCGCCAGCAGGGACAGGTTAAGCACAGATACGCAGTATTTT
CDR3: CASRDRLSTDTQYF
V: TRBV5-1
J: TRBJ2-3
size: NA
D: TRBD1

DNA: TGTGCCAGCAGCAGGACAGGGGGGGTTCAGCCCCAGCATTTT
CDR3: CASSRTGGVQPQHF
V: TRBV27
J: TRBJ1-5
size: NA
D: TRBD1

DNA: TGTGCTAGCAGCTTAGCCGTGGGGAGCTCCTACGAGCAGTACTTC
CDR3: CASSLAVGSSYEQYF
V: TRBV7-7
J: TRBJ2-7
size: few
D: NA

DNA: TGTGCCAGCAGCTTGGCCCGACAGATTAATCAGCCCCAGCATTTT
CDR3: CASSLARQINQPQHF
V: TRBV5-8
J: TRBJ1-5
size: NA
D: NA